This T cell receptor (beta chain) is from a study of CD8 T cells in ankylosing spondylitis. Overall study findings and caveats: In synovial fluid and blood from reactive arthritis, some motif variants were previously reported. The authors reported significant enrichment of disease-linked clones in matched ankylosing spondylitis synovial fluid. CD8+ disease-linked clones were present at relatively low frequencies in blood. A TCR beta motif of several highly homologous variants seemed to mark ankylosing spondylitis blood.

This clonotype showed up just a few times. No antigen is known for it. Library preparation for TCR beta used quantitative 5'-RACE with molecular barcodes. MiXCR was run by TCRdb on the 5' RACE reads, yielding one entry per CDR3 protein. The sample has around 140,000 distinct CDR3 sequences, roughly 15% seen once; the top ten hold 25% to 40%. CDR1 and CDR2 (germline): SGHRS, YFSETQ. V shed 4 bases and J shed 1 base, with 8 bases lying between them. The CDR3 sequence is 14 residues long. Sequenced input: blood, either unsorted or a sorted T cell fraction (not recorded which). The source is a male donor with ankylosing spondylitis. The genes are TRBV5-1 and TRBJ1-4; no firm D call. The CDR3 bases are TGCGCCAGCAGCGGAGGAGGAACTAATGAAAAACTGTTTTTT. Amino acid sequence: CASSGGGTNEKLFF.